One and the same sample provided the 4 T cell receptor beta chains below, sequenced in a study of blood T cells in healthy people across ages. Primed by a sample-barcoded 5' primer and a J-beta primer mix, a second PCR proceeded for 7 to 11 cycles. TCRdb independently ran MiXCR on the 5' RACE reads; one entry per CDR3 protein. The top ten clones hold roughly 8.2% of a sample with about 1.5 million distinct CDR3 sequences, about 40% of them seen once. The sequencing sample was made of blood. The source is a woman under 30 in good health.

This clonotype was counted only a few times. CDR3: CSASRATYNEQFF. DNA for the CDR3: TGCAGTGCTAGTCGCGCTACCTACAATGAGCAGTTCTTC. This chain connects TRBV20-1 to TRBJ2-1; D remains ambiguous. Germline V CDR1 and CDR2: DFQATT, SNEGSKA (reference sequence). This CDR3 comprises 13 residues. The V end lost 3 bases, the J end lost 2 bases, and 8 bases lay between the germline ends.

This clonotype has just a few counts. The chain employs TRBV25-1 and TRBJ2-3; 7 bases match TRBD2. This CDR3 spans 16 amino acids. V dropped 1 base and J dropped 4; count of bases not matched to a gene: 8. Germline lookup yields CDR1 MGHDK and CDR2 SYGVNS. The CDR3 sequence is CASSESERGGADTQYF. The CDR3 coding sequence is TGTGCCAGCAGTGAATCTGAAAGGGGAGGGGCAGATACGCAGTATTTT.

CDR3 DNA sequence: TGCGCCAGCAGCCAAGATCGGGGGACCCGCAATCAGCCCCAGCATTTT. Translated, it gives CASSQDRGTRNQPQHF. J is TRBJ1-5 and V is TRBV4-1; possibly TRBD1 for D (5 bases). V gave up 0 bases and J gave up 2 bases, with 11 bases separating them. The CDR3 has 16 residues. The germline V gene encodes CDR1 MGHRA and CDR2 YSYEKL.

The chain recombines TRBV10-1 with TRBJ1-2, with TRBD1 matching 7 bases. Germline CDR1 and CDR2: WNHNN and SYGVQD (reference sequence). Trimming at V came to 5 bases and at J to 8 bases, leaving 8 bases not matched to a gene. CDR3 size: 13 residues. The CDR3 spells CASSPDRVQGYTF. The CDR3, as DNA: TGCGCCAGCAGTCCTGACAGGGTGCAGGGCTACACCTTC.